The clone carrying this TCR beta chain was detected only a few times. The sample comes from a study of blood T cell repertoires in COVID-19. On the study more broadly: Samples came from the United States, Italy and Spain, spanning acute and convalescent COVID-19. Sources were T cells, B-cell-depleted T cells, or PBMCs; the material itself was cDNA or gDNA.

The V gene's germline CDR1 is MNHEY and CDR2 SVGAGI. V was shortened by 0 bases and J by 0 bases, with 8 bases between the two germline ends. This CDR3 comprises 15 residues. Original data processing: Scientists estimated how many nucleated cells there were by amplifying reference gene primers. Sequencing used immunoSEQ multiplex PCR; TCRdb keeps in-frame clones, though not all of them. The D gene and trimming were derived from the DNA, and the V and J assignments and clone size from that table. This sample yields 250,000 to 350,000 clones, of which about 89% are seen a single time; around 0.8% belongs to the top ten.

The specimen was peripheral blood. The chain is built from TRBV6-5 and TRBJ1-2; possible D gene TRBD1, 5 bases. The sequence derives from a man aged 25 to 45 with acute or convalescent COVID-19. The CDR3 DNA reads as TGTGCCAGCAGTTACTCGTCGACAGCTAACTATGGCTACACCTTC. Protein product: CASSYSSTANYGYTF.